The rows below give T cell receptor beta chains drawn from one sample of a study of blood T cells in healthy people across ages. MiXCR, run by TCRdb on the 5' RACE reads, gives a single entry per CDR3 protein. The sample consists of about 1,400,000 distinct CDR3 sequences, around 39% of them appearing once. The specimen was blood. These receptors all stem from a woman aged 18-30 years in good health. The CDR3 runs from the conserved cysteine through the conserved F or W. The D gene is left open where the match is weak. Size tells how often a clone was seen (once, few, many) or the class of an expanded clone, and some rows leave it out.

V gene: TRBV20-1
D gene: TRBD2
J gene: TRBJ2-7
clone size: .
CDR3 DNA: TGCAGTGCTAGAGATCTTGCGAGCGGGGGGGCCGTTGAGCAGTACTTC
CDR3 protein: CSARDLASGGAVEQYF

V gene: TRBV18
D gene: TRBD2
J gene: TRBJ2-5
clone size: few
CDR3 DNA: TGTGCCAGCTCACCCCAGGGACTAGTGAGGCGGGAGCAGTACTTC
CDR3 protein: CASSPQGLVRREQYF

V gene: TRBV11-2
D gene: .
J gene: TRBJ2-7
clone size: many
CDR3 DNA: TGTGCCAGCAGCCTAACAGACAGATCCTACGAGCAGTACTTC
CDR3 protein: CASSLTDRSYEQYF

V gene: TRBV28
D gene: .
J gene: TRBJ1-2
clone size: .
CDR3 DNA: TGTGCCAGCACCCCCGGGCCGTTGAACTATGGCTACACCTTC
CDR3 protein: CASTPGPLNYGYTF

V gene: TRBV30
D gene: .
J gene: TRBJ1-1
clone size: few
CDR3 DNA: TGTGCCTGGAGTGTCCCACTTGAAGCTTTCTTT
CDR3 protein: CAWSVPLEAFF

V gene: TRBV4-1
D gene: .
J gene: TRBJ2-7
clone size: .
CDR3 DNA: TGCGCCAGCAGCCAAGTAGATAAGGGTTTCGACGAGCAGTACTTC
CDR3 protein: CASSQVDKGFDEQYF

V gene: TRBV30
D gene: .
J gene: TRBJ2-3
clone size: .
CDR3 DNA: TGTGCCTGGAGCGTGACCGGGACTGTCATGGGTACGCAGTATTTT
CDR3 protein: CAWSVTGTVMGTQYF

V gene: TRBV29-1
D gene: .
J gene: TRBJ2-1
clone size: .
CDR3 DNA: TGCAGCGTTGAAGAATGGCAGAGCTCCTACAATGAGCAGTTCTTC
CDR3 protein: CSVEEWQSSYNEQFF

V gene: TRBV6-2/TRBV6-3
D gene: .
J gene: TRBJ1-1
clone size: .
CDR3 DNA: TGCGCCAGCAGTTACGATGACAGGATTGACACTGAAGCTTTCTTT
CDR3 protein: CASSYDDRIDTEAFF

V gene: TRBV19
D gene: .
J gene: TRBJ1-2
clone size: once
CDR3 DNA: TGTGCCAGTAGTGCTCGAGTTGGGGGACACTATGGCTACACCTTC
CDR3 protein: CASSARVGGHYGYTF

V gene: TRBV7-3
D gene: .
J gene: TRBJ2-3
clone size: .
CDR3 DNA: TGTGCCAGCAGCCCCGAGACCACAGATACGCAGTATTTT
CDR3 protein: CASSPETTDTQYF

V gene: TRBV7-6
D gene: TRBD2
J gene: TRBJ2-3
clone size: .
CDR3 DNA: TGTGCCAGCAGCCCATCTTTCGGGACTAGCGGGAGTGATACGCAGTATTTT
CDR3 protein: CASSPSFGTSGSDTQYF

V gene: TRBV6-5
D gene: .
J gene: TRBJ2-7
clone size: many
CDR3 DNA: TGTGCCAGCAGTTACTCGGGGCAGGGAACCTACGAGCAGTACTTC
CDR3 protein: CASSYSGQGTYEQYF

V gene: TRBV5-6
D gene: TRBD2
J gene: TRBJ2-1
clone size: few
CDR3 DNA: TGTGCCAGCAGTCAGAGCGGGACGGTCTACAATGAGCAGTTCTTC
CDR3 protein: CASSQSGTVYNEQFF